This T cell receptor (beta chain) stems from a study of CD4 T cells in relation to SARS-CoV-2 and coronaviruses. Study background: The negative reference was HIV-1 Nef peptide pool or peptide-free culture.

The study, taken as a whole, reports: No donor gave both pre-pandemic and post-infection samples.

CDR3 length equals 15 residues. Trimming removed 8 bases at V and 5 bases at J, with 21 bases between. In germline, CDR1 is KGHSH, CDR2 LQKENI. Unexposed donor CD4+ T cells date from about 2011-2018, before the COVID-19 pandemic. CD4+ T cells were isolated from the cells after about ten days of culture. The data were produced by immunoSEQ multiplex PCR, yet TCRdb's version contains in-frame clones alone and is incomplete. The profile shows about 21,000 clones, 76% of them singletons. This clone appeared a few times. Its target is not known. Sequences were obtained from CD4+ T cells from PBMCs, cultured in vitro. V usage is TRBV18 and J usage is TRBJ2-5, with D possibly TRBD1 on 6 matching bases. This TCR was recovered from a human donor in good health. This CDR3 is CASTLQGTLAETQYF. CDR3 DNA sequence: TGTGCCAGCACTTTACAGGGAACCCTTGCGGAGACCCAGTACTTC.